A selection of T cell receptor beta chains follows, all from one sample in a study of cytomegalovirus exposure and HLA in healthy donors. Assay used: immunoSEQ multiplex PCR; TCRdb lists only in-frame clones, some missing. The data show around 150,000 clones, around 73% seen once. Sequences were obtained from PBMCs. The receptors shown here come from a male donor in good health and CMV-seronegative. CDR3s leave out the opening cysteine and the closing phenylalanine or tryptophan. Clone size is given for some rows only: seen once, a few or many times, or a class if the clone is expanded.

V gene | clone size | CDR3 protein
TRBV6-4 | . | ASSDSTQNNYEQY
TRBV11-2 | . | ASSSVQGSNDYGYT
TRBV29-1 | . | SVSTGGSEKLF
TRBV27 | . | ASSTGRGPNYNEQF
TRBV18 | . | ASSPPGQGGGYEQY
TRBV2 | . | ASSRTGRVTGELF
TRBV5-4 | . | ASSFATGAGELF
TRBV5-1 | few | ASSLVHRGSTEAF
TRBV9 | . | ASSPRGIRKDTEAF
TRBV18 | . | ASSPRQGVDNEQF
TRBV11-3 | . | ASASRGEGSEAF
TRBV19 | . | ASRDRGNSNQPQH
TRBV27 | . | ASSFISTSGPTHEQF
TRBV4-2 | . | ASSQQGAQPQH
TRBV7-8 | once | ASSIQQGAYSPLH
TRBV6-5 | . | ARLGVF
TRBV15 | . | ATSRDRGAGNTGELF
TRBV30 | few | AWSPRGQIVNEKLF
TRBV2 | . | ASSDGGSTDTQY
TRBV11-3 | few | ASSLGSSYNEQF
TRBV11-3 | . | ASQNTGELF
TRBV7-8 | . | ASSTYTGLIYNEQF
TRBV10-1 | . | ASSEAAYNQPQH
TRBV4-1 | . | ASSPRAGEETQY
TRBV5-6 | . | ASSLLGTSGRAGTDTQY
TRBV21-1 | . | ASSKGRSGRVCAYEQY
TRBV5-1 | . | ASTDGTGGDEQY
TRBV5-1 | . | ASSLIPGDGEKLF
TRBV16 | . | ASSQWGQANEKLF
TRBV28 | . | ASRRGQSYEQY
TRBV7-9 | . | AGRGLAGVLTGELF
TRBV7-2 | . | ASSFDRQDEQY
TRBV5-1 | . | ASSLAQGIDGYT
TRBV5-6 | . | ASSSQGRGYT
TRBV27 | . | ASSPDRVRQPQH
TRBV5-1 | . | ASSLVGTGELETQY
TRBV7-2 | few | ASSTGTSGGTYEQY
TRBV19 | . | ASKNRVDTEAF
TRBV6-6 | . | ASSRSNQPQH
TRBV5-5 | . | ASKRADRALF
TRBV19 | . | ASRVTGGTKNTEAF
TRBV7-3 | . | ASSWSSGGTDTQY